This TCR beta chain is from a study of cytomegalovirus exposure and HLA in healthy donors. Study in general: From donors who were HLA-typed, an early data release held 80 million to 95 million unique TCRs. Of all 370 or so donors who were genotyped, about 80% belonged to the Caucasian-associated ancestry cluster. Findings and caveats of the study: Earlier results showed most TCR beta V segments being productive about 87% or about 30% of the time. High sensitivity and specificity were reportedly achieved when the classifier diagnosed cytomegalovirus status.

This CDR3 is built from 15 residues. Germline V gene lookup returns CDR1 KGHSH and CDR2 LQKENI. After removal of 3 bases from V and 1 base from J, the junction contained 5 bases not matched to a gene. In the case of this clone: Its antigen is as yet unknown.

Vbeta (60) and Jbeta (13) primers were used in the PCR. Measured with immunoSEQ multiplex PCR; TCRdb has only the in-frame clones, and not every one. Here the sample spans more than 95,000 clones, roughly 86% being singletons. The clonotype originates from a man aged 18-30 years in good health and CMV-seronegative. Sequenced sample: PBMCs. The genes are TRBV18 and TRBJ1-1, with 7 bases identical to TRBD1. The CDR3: CASSPSGQRNTEAFF. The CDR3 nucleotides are TGTGCCAGCTCACCTTCGGGACAGAGGAACACTGAAGCTTTCTTT.